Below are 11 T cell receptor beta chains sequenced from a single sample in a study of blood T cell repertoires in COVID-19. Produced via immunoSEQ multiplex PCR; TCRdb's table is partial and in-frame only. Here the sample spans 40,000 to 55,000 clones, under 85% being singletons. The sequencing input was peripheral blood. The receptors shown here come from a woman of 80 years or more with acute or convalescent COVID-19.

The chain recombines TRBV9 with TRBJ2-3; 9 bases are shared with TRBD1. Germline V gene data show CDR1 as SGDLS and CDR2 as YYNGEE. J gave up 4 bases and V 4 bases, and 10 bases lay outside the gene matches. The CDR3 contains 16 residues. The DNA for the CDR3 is TGTGCCAGCAGCCCCACGACAGGGGGAATGGCAGATACGCAGTATTTT. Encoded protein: CASSPTTGGMADTQYF.

Written as DNA, the CDR3 is TGTGCCTCGAGATGGGGCAAAGTAGCTGGGGCCAACGTCCTGACTTTC. Its translation is CASRWGKVAGANVLTF. The genes are TRBV30 and TRBJ2-6; D perhaps matches TRBD1 (5 bases). The V and J ends lost 7 bases and 2 bases respectively, with 18 bases between them. The germline gives CDR1 GTSNPN, CDR2 SVGIG (reference sequence). This CDR3 is 16 amino acids long.

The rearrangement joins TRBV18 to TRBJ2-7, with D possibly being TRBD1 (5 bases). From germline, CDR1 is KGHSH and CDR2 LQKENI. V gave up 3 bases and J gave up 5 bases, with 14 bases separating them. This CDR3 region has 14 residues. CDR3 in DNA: TGTGCCAGCTCACCTAGTCAGGGCGGCCACGAGCAGTACTTC. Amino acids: CASSPSQGGHEQYF.

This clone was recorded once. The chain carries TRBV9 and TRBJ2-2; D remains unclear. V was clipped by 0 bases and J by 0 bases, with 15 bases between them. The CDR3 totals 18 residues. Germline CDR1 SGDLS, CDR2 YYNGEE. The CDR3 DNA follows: TGTGCCAGCAGCGTAGCTAAGGCAGGCCTTGCGAACACCGGGGAGCTGTTTTTT. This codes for CASSVAKAGLANTGELFF. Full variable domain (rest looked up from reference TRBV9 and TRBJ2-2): DSGVTQTPKHLITATGQRVTLRCSPRSGDLSVYWYQQSLDQGLQFLIQYYNGEERAKGNILERFSAQQFPDLHSELNLSSLELGDSALYFCASSVAKAGLANTGELFFGEGSRLTVL.

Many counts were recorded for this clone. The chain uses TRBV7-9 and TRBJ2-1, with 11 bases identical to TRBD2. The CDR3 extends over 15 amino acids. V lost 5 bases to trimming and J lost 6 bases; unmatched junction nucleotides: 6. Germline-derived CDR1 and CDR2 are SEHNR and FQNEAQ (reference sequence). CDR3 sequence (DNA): TGTGCCAGCAGCCTTCTAGCGGGAGGCGGCAATGAGCAGTTCTTC. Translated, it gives CASSLLAGGGNEQFF.

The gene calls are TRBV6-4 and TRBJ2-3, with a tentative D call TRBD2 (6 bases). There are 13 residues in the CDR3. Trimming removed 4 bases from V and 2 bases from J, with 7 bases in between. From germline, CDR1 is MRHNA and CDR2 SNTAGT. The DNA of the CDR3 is TGTGCCAGCAGTGCGGGAGACACAGATACGCAGTATTTT. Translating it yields CASSAGDTDTQYF.

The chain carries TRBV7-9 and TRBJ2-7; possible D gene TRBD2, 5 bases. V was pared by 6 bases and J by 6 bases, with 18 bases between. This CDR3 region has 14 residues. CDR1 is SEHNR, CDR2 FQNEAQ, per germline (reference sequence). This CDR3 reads CASSSTGSGGEQYF. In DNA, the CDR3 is TGTGCCAGCAGTTCGACGGGGTCCGGAGGCGAGCAGTACTTC.

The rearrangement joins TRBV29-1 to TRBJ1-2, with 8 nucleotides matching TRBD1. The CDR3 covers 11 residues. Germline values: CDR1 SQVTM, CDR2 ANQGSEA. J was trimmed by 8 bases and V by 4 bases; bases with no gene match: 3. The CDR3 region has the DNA TGCAGCGTTGTACAGGGGGGAGGCTACACCTTC. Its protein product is CSVVQGGGYTF.

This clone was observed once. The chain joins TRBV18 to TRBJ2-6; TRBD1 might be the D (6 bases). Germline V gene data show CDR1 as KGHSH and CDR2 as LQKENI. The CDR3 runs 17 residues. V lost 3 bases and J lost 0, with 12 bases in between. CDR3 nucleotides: TGTGCCAGCTCACCTGAGACAGGCAACTCTGGGGCCAACGTCCTGACTTTC. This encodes CASSPETGNSGANVLTF. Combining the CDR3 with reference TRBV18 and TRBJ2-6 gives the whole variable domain NAGVMQNPRHLVRRRGQEARLRCSPMKGHSHVYWYRQLPEEGLKFMVYLQKENIIDESGMPKERFSAEFPKEGPSILRIQQVVRGDSAAYFCASSPETGNSGANVLTFGAGSRLTVL.

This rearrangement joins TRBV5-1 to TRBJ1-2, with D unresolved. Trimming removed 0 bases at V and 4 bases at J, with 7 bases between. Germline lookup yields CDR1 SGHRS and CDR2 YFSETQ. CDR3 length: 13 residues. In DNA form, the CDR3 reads TGCGCCAGCAGCTTGGGGACTACCTATGGCTACACCTTC. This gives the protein CASSLGTTYGYTF.

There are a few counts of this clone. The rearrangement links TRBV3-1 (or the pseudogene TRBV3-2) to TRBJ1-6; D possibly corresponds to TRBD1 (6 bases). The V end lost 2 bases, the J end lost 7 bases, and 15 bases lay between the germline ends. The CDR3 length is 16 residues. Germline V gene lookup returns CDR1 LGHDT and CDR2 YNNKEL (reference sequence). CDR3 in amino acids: CASSQSWTVGNSPLHF. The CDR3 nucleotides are TGTGCCAGCAGCCAATCCTGGACAGTTGGAAATTCACCCCTCCACTTT.